This entry is about one T cell receptor (beta chain). Its antigen is unidentified. These data belong to a study of beta chain features in type 1 diabetes. About the study: There were 107,917,701 sorted cells examined across all samples.

Broader study findings: Sequencing the cDNA could make cells with high TCR expression show up more than they should. TCRB CDR3s from Type 1 diabetes patients were moderately but significantly shorter in all four CD4+ subsets.

The germline gives CDR1 MNHNY, CDR2 SVGAGI (reference sequence). This CDR3 contains 15 residues. V shed 7 bases and J 3 bases; nucleotides not matched to a gene: 4. The sequenced template was cDNA made from the entire isolated RNA. Clones were sequenced by immunoSEQ multiplex PCR, and TCRdb holds only the in-frame ones, with some missing. The sample consists of over 20,000 clones, about 45% of them appearing once. Sample: stem cell memory CD4+ T cells from blood. This chain connects TRBV6-6 to TRBJ2-1; TRBD2 matches 12 bases. This receptor was identified in a man younger than 45 with type 1 diabetes. The CDR3 loop is CASNTLAGGYNEQFF. CDR3 DNA sequence: TGTGCCAGCAATACACTAGCGGGGGGCTACAATGAGCAGTTCTTC.